Reported below is one T cell receptor (beta chain). This clone was seen more than once but under ten times. This receptor's antigen is unknown. Qualities for individual bases were not recorded, and no much larger clone is one base off. The data were taken from a study of cytomegalovirus exposure and HLA in healthy donors (dated by TCRdb to 2016 to 2017). Some background on the complete study: An earlier analysis of 587 of the donors reported about 280 Gb of sequence data and about 120 million unique TCR beta sequences obtained from about 179 million T cells. Using immunosequencing, the study profiled T cell repertoires from about 610 subjects and related those repertoires to cytomegalovirus serostatus. An earlier analysis of roughly 580 of the donors used high-throughput TCR beta sequencing to judge whether each TCR beta V gene segment behaved as functional or pseudogenic. In a later analysis, previously published TCR beta repertoires from several hundred donors were re-analyzed and high-resolution HLA genotyping was added so that TCR occurrence patterns could be studied. Among the 398 genotyped donors, 81% belonged to the genetic ancestry cluster associated with self-reported Caucasian donors. Genome-wide SNP genotypes for about 60% of the 666 donors were used in a later genetic analysis, which treated that subset as a discovery cohort. Roughly 290 gigabases of sequencing data and 75 million to 85 million unique TCR sequences made up an early release that covered around 640 HLA-typed donors. Class I and class II HLA loci were covered by the typing at four-digit resolution. All discovery cohort repertoires had been generated on a single sequencing platform. Rather than using new phenotypic data, the later analysis identified candidate immune exposures from TCR beta sequences and from how often those sequences occurred across donors. A separate validation cohort of about 110 different subjects was used in addition to the roughly 640-subject first cohort. To predict cytomegalovirus infection status, the study brought together high-throughput TCR immunosequencing, statistical association of individual TCRs with disease status, and machine learning. The study was designed to test whether signatures of past pathogen exposure could be identified by cataloging public T cell receptors. Among about 360 genotyped donors of the cohort, an average of about 240,000 unique TCR beta nucleotide sequences were sequenced per donor, 15% to 20% of them non-productive. About five DR-DQ haplotypes were handled as single units for association and clustering, since linkage in the cohort was strong. Typing coverage differed by locus: A, B, C, DRB1 and DQB1 were typed in roughly 620-640 donors, DQA1 in around 500, DPA1 in around 580, and DPB1 in 472. Donor age, sex, ethnicity and CMV serostatus were compiled alongside the repertoire data.

The library was built by means of the immunoSEQ multiplex PCR assay. The multiplex PCR relied on a mix of 60 forward primers for TCR Vbeta segments and 13 reverse primers for TCR Jbeta segments. A multiplex PCR assay on genomic DNA amplified the CDR3 region of rearranged TCR beta genes. Amplified TCR beta libraries were sequenced as 87-base-pair reads on the Illumina HiSeq System. In the source study's methods: Across the 500 to 700 repertoires, a later analysis counted roughly 84 million unique TCR beta chains, 9.5 million to 13 million of which were shared by at least two donors. To remove PCR and sequencing errors, raw reads were error-corrected and collapsed into unique sequences using a nearest-neighbor algorithm that merged closely related sequences. Alignment of CDR3 sequences to IMGT reference sequences was used to assign V, D and J gene segments. For a sequence to be retained, a match of at least six nucleotides was required to both a V gene segment and a J gene segment. Rearrangements were called productive when the CDR3 lacked stop codons and stayed in frame with V and J; all others were non-productive. Following IMGT convention, CDR3 was defined as the stretch from the second conserved V-encoded cysteine up to the conserved J-encoded phenylalanine. The earlier analysis of about 530 of the donors excluded any sequence lacking an unambiguous match to a single V gene segment. An earlier analysis of 587 of the donors classified V segments as functional when productive rearrangements were above 56.7% and as segregating when the standard deviation between donors was above 5%. A statistical classification framework was built for diagnosing cytomegalovirus status from the catalog of TCR beta chain sequences. In a later analysis, TCR nucleotide sequences were compared against IMGT/GENE-DB human TR gene sequences so that V and J genes could be assigned. In a later analysis, CDR3 sequences and most-parsimonious VDJ recombination scenarios were assigned using the TCRdist pipeline. In a later analysis, each TCR beta chain was defined by its CDR3 amino acid sequence together with its V-gene family, and reads without a unique V-gene family were excluded. In a later analysis, 500 to 700 highly shared, low-generation-probability nucleotide sequences were removed to address suspected cross-contamination and a sequencing artifact. In a later analysis, a clonal expansion index was calculated for each public chain from normalized within-repertoire ranks of inferred template counts. In a later analysis, generation probabilities were computed with a VDJ recombination model fitted to out-of-frame rearrangements, and the resulting probabilities were checked against IGoR. A later analysis scored TCR-TCR, TCR-HLA and TCR-CMV co-occurrence with hypergeometric tests, applying a repertoire-size bias correction to TCR pairs. To estimate false discovery rates, a later analysis permuted the HLA or CMV assignments 20 times. In a later analysis, co-occurring TCRs were grouped using DBSCAN, and TCRdist sequence similarity was added for clustering within HLA-allele-positive subsets. Repertoires with fewer than 30,000 or more than 120,000 public chains were left out of co-occurrence clustering, as were five repertoires with anomalous nucleotide sharing. Here the immuneACCESS table is served through TCRdb, limited to in-frame sequences with V and J called. Missing clones are a known gap in these copies; in checked studies unresolved V genes cover under half, and the rest lacks a known reason. V and J calls and clone size are as listed in that table; D and trimming were resolved from the DNA. The sample includes some 140,000 clones, with about 80% observed a single time. The ten largest make up around 13% of the sample.

According to the germline V gene (reference sequence), CDR1 reads MNHEY and CDR2 reads SMNVEV. V has 5 bases trimmed and J has 0 bases trimmed; junction bases matching no gene number 9. Reading from cysteine to phenylalanine, the CDR3 counts 16 amino acids. The CDR3 DNA has 48 bases and is translated from base 1. General study outcomes and caveats: Across donors, most TCR sequences were observed very rarely, whereas some public TCRs were present in many individuals. In a later analysis, the rate of TCR association differed among HLA loci, with DRB1 alleles having the most associated TCRs and HLA-C alleles having the fewest. A group of highly shared sequence variants was considered likely to be a technical artifact of the sequencing pipeline. In a later genetic analysis, a missense DCLRE1C variant was associated with V-gene and J-gene trimming of TCR beta chains, and the association was replicated in an independent cohort. Immune exposure information for the cohort was limited to CMV serostatus. In the study, roughly 160 TCR beta chains were listed as associated with cytomegalovirus. The authors suggested that the approach could potentially be generalized to other disease states and immunological phenotypes. Specific HLA alleles were associated with more than 15,000 TCR beta sequences at a false discovery rate of 0.05 in a later analysis. Compared with the approximately 710-donor mean, donors in an Asian-associated ancestry cluster had fewer N-insertions in productive TCRs, according to a later genetic analysis. Strong co-occurrence of HLA alleles, especially DR and DQ, made assigning TCR associations to individual alleles difficult. Because the 87-base-pair reads could not distinguish some IMGT-functional V segments, including TRBV6-2 and TRBV6-3, those segments were excluded. In a later analysis, HLA-associated TCR beta chains showed more clonal expansion and lower generation probabilities than non-associated chains that were equally common. According to a later analysis, parvovirus B19, influenza, CMV and Epstein-Barr virus appeared linked to several top co-occurrence clusters. According to a later analysis, most CMV-associated TCR beta chains appeared to be HLA-restricted, and the HLA associations seemed to be driven largely by CMV exposure. HLA typing was unavailable for some donors at each locus, so association tests used only the typed subset. This cohort had only TCR beta chains sequenced, and the lack of alpha or paired-chain data limited which features could be detected. The presence/absence analyses assumed that sequencing depth was roughly uniform across donors, and that assumption may not be true. A further reported finding was that TCR beta sequences accurately predicted the HLA-A and HLA-B alleles for most subjects in the first cohort. In vitro tests confirmed that a few of the cytomegalovirus-associated TCR beta chains recognize cytomegalovirus antigens. The classifier was reported to diagnose cytomegalovirus status with high specificity and sensitivity in both the original cohort and the validation cohort. Because counts were too low, 15 to 20 rarely observed V segments, including chromosome 9 orphons, were excluded from the earlier analysis of some 540 of the donors. In an earlier analysis of some 540 of the donors, most TCR beta V segments appeared in productive rearrangements about 87% or about 30% of the time, broadly matching IMGT annotations. Linkage disequilibrium might explain the correlated functional status among segregating V segments, but an unknown experimental factor could not be ruled out.

In total, 630 or so healthy bone marrow donors made up the cohort. At the time of sampling, every cohort member was nominally healthy, though immune exposures that went unrecorded were likely present. The donor tested CMV seropositive, placing the donor among the roughly 300 seropositive members of the cohort. Each donor provided a peripheral blood sample, and peripheral blood mononuclear cells were used for TCR beta sequencing. The Qiagen DNeasy Blood Extraction Kit was used to extract genomic DNA from the blood cell samples. The sequenced material came from PBMCs. The rearrangement combines TRBV27 with TRBJ1-1; TRBD1 agrees with 7 junctional bases. This clonotype was obtained from a man aged 25 to 40 in good health and CMV-seropositive. The base sequence is TGTGCCAGCAGTCCCGACAGGGTTAAGGTGAACACTGAAGCTTTCTTT. This gives the protein CASSPDRVKVNTEAFF.